The next 18 T cell receptor beta chains were all read from a single sample in a study of OX40 agonist ivuxolimab in advanced cancers. The table came from immunoSEQ multiplex PCR; TCRdb's copy has only in-frame clones and leaves some out. Seen here are about 68,000 clones, about 90% observed once, and the top ten hold about 0.31%. The starting material was CD4+ or CD8+ T cells sorted from blood, obtained in a trial of the OX40 agonist ivuxolimab. The receptors were gathered from an adult with an advanced solid tumor such as melanoma, head and neck, liver or kidney cancer.

The V call is TRBV27, the J call TRBJ2-5; 13 nucleotides align to TRBD2. With V trimmed by 4 bases and J by 5 bases, 7 bases remained unmatched. The CDR3 extends over 16 amino acids. The germline V gene has CDR1 MNHEY and CDR2 SMNVEV (reference sequence). For the CDR3, the DNA is TGTGCCAGCAGTTCCAGACTGACTAGCGGGGGGGAGACCCAGTACTTC. Translating gives CASSSRLTSGGETQYF.

The table lists this clone with a count of one. CDR3 DNA: TGTGCCAGCAGTTACTCGAGGGGTCGTTACGAGCAGTACTTC. It encodes CASSYSRGRYEQYF. V and J are TRBV6-5 and TRBJ2-7; D is perhaps TRBD1 or TRBD2 (5 bases each). CDR1 MNHEY and CDR2 SVGAGI come from the germline V gene. V was trimmed by 0 bases and J by 4 bases, leaving 10 bases between them. The CDR3 extends over 14 amino acids.

V gene TRBV29-1 combines with J gene TRBJ2-3; 10 bases are shared with TRBD2. J was trimmed by 4 bases and V by 5 bases; bases with no gene match: 15. The CDR3 spans 17 residues. CDR1 is SQVTM, CDR2 ANQGSEA, per germline. CDR3 DNA sequence: TGCAGCGTTCGGTTGCTAGCGGGAGTGGTTGGTTCAGATACGCAGTATTTT. It translates to CSVRLLAGVVGSDTQYF.

The chain couples TRBV28 to TRBJ1-2, with a weak D call TRBD1 (6 bases). V gave up 5 bases and J gave up 6 bases, with 10 bases separating them. The CDR3 loop spans 12 amino acids. CDR1 is MDHEN and CDR2 is SYDVKM in the germline V gene. CDR3 in amino acids: CASSNRVNGYTF. CDR3 nucleotides: TGTGCCAGCAGTAACAGGGTTAATGGCTACACCTTC.

The V and J genes are TRBV6-5 and TRBJ2-3; 8 positions agree with TRBD2. CDR3 length: 14 amino acids. Germline CDR1 reads MNHEY; CDR2 reads SVGAGI. V shed 6 bases and J 3 bases; nucleotides not matched to a gene: 5. The CDR3 loop is CASSPLADTDTQYF. Written as DNA, the CDR3 is TGTGCCAGCAGCCCACTAGCGGATACAGATACGCAGTATTTT.

The chain has TRBV28 and TRBJ1-1; the D gene is possibly TRBD1 (6 bases). With 7 bases removed from V and 4 bases from J, the gap between germline ends came to 22 bases. Germline-derived CDR1 and CDR2 are MDHEN and SYDVKM. The CDR3 covers 16 residues. CDR3 loop: CASNLWTQGGVTEAFF. DNA for the CDR3: TGTGCCAGCAACCTCTGGACTCAAGGGGGGGTCACTGAAGCTTTCTTT.

The V call is TRBV27, the J call TRBJ1-1; 8 positions agree with TRBD1. This CDR3 has 15 amino acids. Germline-derived CDR1 and CDR2 are MNHEY and SMNVEV (reference sequence). The junction had 16 bases not matched to a gene; V was cut back by 5 bases and J by 11 bases. The CDR3 protein is CASSTLPSGGATAFF. CDR3 in DNA: TGTGCCAGCAGTACCTTACCTTCAGGGGGCGCGACGGCTTTCTTT.

The chain employs TRBV6-5 and TRBJ1-1, with D perhaps matching TRBD1 (5 bases). Looked up from germline, CDR1 is MNHEY and CDR2 is SVGAGI. The CDR3 sequence is 13 residues long. The V end was cut by 7 bases, the J end by 1 base, with 10 bases between. CDR3 coding DNA: TGTGCCAGCAAAAAGACAGAGAACACTGAAGCTTTCTTT. Encoded protein: CASKKTENTEAFF.

This clone was seen only once. J is TRBJ2-1 and V is TRBV9; D possibly matches TRBD1 or TRBD2 (6 bases each). Germline assignment: CDR1 SGDLS and CDR2 YYNGEE. The CDR3 loop spans 15 amino acids. With 2 bases removed from V and 3 bases from J, the gap between germline ends came to 12 bases. The CDR3 coding sequence is TGTGCCAGCAGCGTTGAAGGGGGGAACTACAATGAGCAGTTCTTC. Amino acids: CASSVEGGNYNEQFF. The full variable domain, its missing parts supplied by reference TRBV9 and TRBJ2-1, is DSGVTQTPKHLITATGQRVTLRCSPRSGDLSVYWYQQSLDQGLQFLIQYYNGEERAKGNILERFSAQQFPDLHSELNLSSLELGDSALYFCASSVEGGNYNEQFFGPGTRLTVL.

The chain has TRBV5-1 and TRBJ2-1, with 7 bases aligning to TRBD2. The V and J ends lost 0 bases and 8 bases, in that order; junction bases with no gene match: 17. The CDR3 runs to 18 residues. The germline V gene encodes CDR1 SGHRS and CDR2 YFSETQ. CDR3 in DNA: TGCGCCAGCAGCTTGGAGTCGGGGGGAACCTCACGGTCCCATGAGCAGTTCTTC. Translating it yields CASSLESGGTSRSHEQFF.

V is TRBV25-1 and J is TRBJ2-1, with D perhaps matching TRBD2 (7 bases). The length of the CDR3 is 15 residues. Germline V lookup: CDR1 MGHDK, CDR2 SYGVNS. The germline V and J ends were trimmed by 1 base and 2 bases, with 9 bases remaining between them. In nucleotides, the CDR3 is TGTGCCAGCAGTGAATCGGGGGGCCCCTACAATGAGCAGTTCTTC. Its protein is CASSESGGPYNEQFF. The whole variable domain, remainder taken from reference TRBV25-1 and TRBJ2-1, is EADIYQTPRYLVIGTGKKITLECSQTMGHDKMYWYQQDPGMELHLIHYSYGVNSTEKGDLSSESTVSRIRTEHFPLTLESARPSHTSQYLCASSESGGPYNEQFFGPGTRLTVL.

The chain employs TRBV19 and TRBJ1-2; D perhaps matches TRBD1 (5 bases). Trimming removed 5 bases from V and 4 bases from J, with 20 bases in between. Per the germline V gene, CDR1 is LNHDA and CDR2 is SQIVND (reference sequence). The CDR3 totals 16 residues. The CDR3 DNA reads as TGTGCCAGTAGTTCTCACGGCGGGGGATTCGGCTATGGCTACACCTTC. The encoded protein is CASSSHGGGFGYGYTF. Based on the CDR3 plus reference TRBV19 and TRBJ1-2, the full variable domain is DGGITQSPKYLFRKEGQNVTLSCEQNLNHDAMYWYRQDPGQGLRLIYYSQIVNDFQKGDIAEGYSVSREKKESFPLTVTSAQKNPTAFYLCASSSHGGGFGYGYTFGSGTRLTVV.

The chain employs TRBV28 and TRBJ1-4, with 10 bases lining up with TRBD1. This CDR3 is built from 16 residues. The V and J ends lost 2 bases and 8 bases, in that order; junction bases with no gene match: 8. The germline V gene encodes CDR1 MDHEN and CDR2 SYDVKM. The CDR3 DNA follows: TGTGCCAGCAGTTTACCTGGGACAGGGGTTTACGAAAAACTGTTTTTT. It is translated as CASSLPGTGVYEKLFF.

The genes are TRBV7-3 and TRBJ2-1; 8 bases align to TRBD2. V trimming: 5 bases; J trimming: 3 bases; junction bases outside the gene matches: 9. The germline gives CDR1 SGHTA, CDR2 FQGTGA. This CDR3 is built from 16 residues. Written as DNA, the CDR3 is TGTGCCAGCAGCCACGGACTAGCTATTAACTACAATGAGCAGTTCTTC. Protein sequence: CASSHGLAINYNEQFF.

The chain carries TRBV28 and TRBJ1-2, with D possibly being TRBD1 (5 bases). This CDR3 comprises 14 residues. Germline CDR1 and CDR2: MDHEN and SYDVKM. V shed 2 bases and J shed 6 bases, with 13 bases lying between them. The CDR3 protein is CASSLGAQDHGYTF. The CDR3 bases are TGTGCCAGCAGTTTAGGGGCTCAGGACCATGGCTACACCTTC.

The table lists this clone with a few counts. The V call is TRBV9, the J call TRBJ2-2, with D hard to call. Trimming removed 0 bases at V and 6 bases at J, with 9 bases between. Germline CDR1 and CDR2: SGDLS and YYNGEE. CDR3 size: 14 residues. CDR3: CASSVVLSSGELFF. CDR3 nucleotide sequence: TGTGCCAGCAGCGTAGTTCTTAGCTCCGGGGAGCTGTTTTTT.

This clone appeared a single time. The chain is built from TRBV6-6 and TRBJ1-4; TRBD1 aligns across 8 bases. With 6 bases clipped from V and 3 bases from J, the junction kept 6 bases outside the gene matches. The CDR3 is 15 amino acids. Germline assignment: CDR1 MNHNY and CDR2 SVGAGI (reference sequence). CDR3 in DNA: TGTGCCAGCAGGGAGCAGGGGGCGGCTAATGAAAAACTGTTTTTT. Translation: CASREQGAANEKLFF.

The chain employs TRBV6-5 and TRBJ1-3; 8 positions agree with TRBD1. V lost 2 bases and J lost 4; bases outside the gene matches: 7. This CDR3 is 16 amino acids long. Germline assignment: CDR1 MNHEY and CDR2 SVGAGI. The CDR3 is CASSYGQGARGNTIYF. The CDR3 bases are TGTGCCAGCAGTTACGGGCAGGGGGCACGAGGAAACACCATATATTTT.